A selection of T cell receptor beta chains follows, all from one sample in a study of tumor and adjacent non-tumor tissue in lung cancer. TCRdb re-analysed the multiplex PCR reads in MiXCR, keeping a single row per CDR3 protein. The table includes under 150,000 distinct CDR3 sequences, approximately 66% detected once. Sequencing used lung tumor tissue. The receptor set was obtained from a man in his fifties or sixties with small cell lung cancer. The CDR3 runs from the conserved cysteine through the conserved F or W. The D gene is left open where the match is weak. Clone size is given for some rows only: seen once, a few or many times, or a class if the clone is expanded.

-	-	TRBV5-6	TRBJ1-2	CASSLVRQNFYGYTF	TGTGCCAGCAGCTTGGTTCGGCAGAACTTCTATGGCTACACCTTC
-	many	TRBV5-8	TRBJ2-7	CASSLGFYEQYF	TGTGCCAGCAGCTTGGGGTTTTACGAGCAGTACTTC
TRBD2	-	TRBV6-1	TRBJ2-4	CASSSPTSGGDLGKNIQYF	TGTGCCAGCAGTTCCCCAACTAGCGGAGGGGATCTAGGCAAAAACATTCAGTACTTC
-	-	TRBV11-2	TRBJ2-3	CASSLRGRSADMQYF	TGTGCCAGCAGCTTAAGGGGAAGGAGTGCAGATATGCAGTATTTT
TRBD2	few	TRBV29-1	TRBJ2-1	CSVEASGRNEQFF	TGCAGCGTTGAAGCTAGCGGGAGGAATGAGCAGTTCTTC
-	-	TRBV6-5	TRBJ2-3	CASSYSYDTDTPYF	TGTGCCAGCAGTTACTCGTACGACACAGATACGCCGTATTTT
TRBD2	many	TRBV12-3/TRBV12-4	TRBJ2-1	CASSPRGGSPYNEQFF	TGTGCCAGCAGTCCAAGAGGCGGGAGTCCCTACAATGAGCAGTTCTTC
-	few	TRBV11-3	TRBJ2-1	CASRANTHYSEQFF	TGTGCCAGCAGGGCAAACACTCACTACAGTGAGCAGTTCTTC
-	many	TRBV29-1	TRBJ2-1	CSVVWLSGSNEQFF	TGCAGCGTTGTCTGGTTGTCAGGGAGCAATGAGCAGTTCTTC
-	-	TRBV18	TRBJ2-7	CASSRTPFEQYF	TGTGCCAGCTCACGGACACCCTTCGAGCAGTACTTC
TRBD1	-	TRBV6-1	TRBJ2-2	CASSAYGTVSIELFF	TGTGCCAGCAGTGCATACGGGACAGTGTCAATAGAGCTGTTTTTT
TRBD1	many	TRBV6-1	TRBJ2-3	CASSGPGQDTDTQYF	TGTGCCAGCAGTGGTCCGGGACAGGACACAGATACGCAGTATTTT
TRBD1	many	TRBV29-1	TRBJ2-3	CSVEGTERLSADTQYF	TGCAGCGTTGAGGGGACAGAGAGATTAAGTGCAGATACGCAGTATTTT
-	-	TRBV6-5	TRBJ2-7	CASTTLWPQASYEQYF	TGTGCCAGCACCACCCTCTGGCCGCAGGCCTCCTACGAGCAGTACTTC
-	-	TRBV28	TRBJ2-7	CARSRGYEQYF	TGTGCCAGAAGCCGAGGGTACGAGCAGTACTTC
-	-	TRBV12-3/TRBV12-4	TRBJ2-6	CTSLPGGRGANVLAF	TGTACCAGCCTACCGGGGGGCCGAGGGGCCAACGTCCTGGCTTTC
-	-	TRBV6-5	TRBJ2-5	CVSSEFETQYF	TGTGTCAGCAGTGAGTTCGAGACCCAGTACTTC
TRBD2	-	TRBV20-1	TRBJ2-7	CIATSGTTYEQYF	TGCATTGCAACCAGCGGGACGACCTACGAGCAGTACTTC
-	-	TRBV11-1	TRBJ2-5	CASSRSPGRQETQCF	TGTGCTAGCAGCCGAAGCCCGGGACGGCAAGAGACCCAGTGCTTC
TRBD2	-	TRBV11-3	TRBJ2-1	CASNSGTNGTYNEQFF	TGTGCCAGCAACTCTGGGACTAACGGGACTTACAATGAGCAGTTCTTC
-	-	TRBV12-3/TRBV12-4	TRBJ1-6	CASRQRQISPLQF	TGTGCCAGCAGACAAAGACAGATTTCACCCCTCCAATTT
-	-	TRBV28	TRBJ1-1	CASGIPQGFHTEAFF	TGTGCCAGCGGTATTCCTCAGGGTTTTCACACTGAAGCTTTCTTT
TRBD1	-	TRBV28	TRBJ1-6	CASRVRDRHSPFHF	TGTGCCAGCAGAGTCCGGGACAGGCATTCACCCTTCCACTTT
-	-	TRBV28	TRBJ1-2	CAGSTSNYGYTF	TGTGCCGGCAGCACCTCAAACTATGGCTACACCTTC
TRBD1	few	TRBV6-2/TRBV6-3	TRBJ1-1	CASSQTGSEAFF	TGTGCCAGCAGTCAGACAGGGTCTGAAGCTTTCTTT
-	many	TRBV11-2	TRBJ2-1	CASSLNVQFF	TGTGCCAGCAGCCTGAACGTGCAGTTCTTC
-	many	TRBV6-1	TRBJ1-1	CASSEVYKAFF	TGTGCCAGCAGTGAAGTCTACAAGGCTTTCTTT
-	-	TRBV11-2	TRBJ2-1	CASSLYGRLSYNAQFF	TGTGCCAGCAGTTTATACGGGCGGCTCTCCTACAATGCGCAGTTCTTC
-	-	TRBV6-5	TRBJ2-3	CASCFDRGAVTQYF	TGTGCCAGCTGTTTCGATAGGGGAGCAGTTACGCAGTATTTT
TRBD2	many	TRBV10-3	TRBJ2-1	CAISGGLALSYNEQFF	TGTGCCATCAGTGGGGGACTAGCGTTATCCTACAATGAGCAGTTCTTC
-	once	TRBV6-5	TRBJ1-3	CAGSTSRTSGNTICF	TGTGCCGGCAGCACTAGTAGGACCTCTGGAAACACCATATGTTTT
-	few	TRBV4-2	TRBJ1-3	CASSQGPYQASGNTIYF	TGTGCCAGCAGCCAAGGACCTTACCAGGCCTCTGGAAACACCATATATTTT
-	-	TRBV10-2	TRBJ2-1	CASCETGQGEQVF	TGCGCCAGTTGCGAGACTGGCCAGGGTGAGCAGGTTTTC
-	few	TRBV5-5	TRBJ2-2	CASSRGDRYTGELFF	TGTGCCAGCAGCCGAGGAGACAGGTACACCGGGGAGCTGTTTTTT
TRBD1	-	TRBV20-1	TRBJ2-7	CSDRQTGASRYYEQYF	TGCAGTGATAGACAAACAGGGGCGTCGCGTTACTACGAGCAGTACTTC
-	-	TRBV4-2	TRBJ2-3	CASSQDMSNGPTDTQYF	TGTGCCAGCAGCCAAGATATGTCTAATGGGCCCACAGATACGCAGTATTTT
-	-	TRBV28	TRBJ2-7	CASSLTGSGDYEQYF	TGTGCCAGCAGTTTAACCGGTTCAGGGGACTACGAGCAGTACTTC
TRBD2	many	TRBV12-3/TRBV12-4	TRBJ2-1	CASSGLAGPNEQFF	TGTGCCAGCAGTGGATTAGCGGGACCTAATGAGCAGTTCTTC
TRBD2	-	TRBV6-1	TRBJ2-1	CASSDPSGRVEEFF	TGTGCCAGCAGTGACCCTAGCGGGAGGGTTGAGGAGTTCTTC
-	-	TRBV4-2	TRBJ1-4	CASSLRTAANEKLSF	TGTGCCAGCAGCCTCCGGACAGCGGCTAATGAAAAACTGTCTTTT
-	-	TRBV7-9	TRBJ1-1	CASSLADSLSEAFF	TGTGCCAGCAGCTTAGCGGACAGCCTCAGTGAAGCTTTCTTT
-	many	TRBV12-3/TRBV12-4	TRBJ1-4	CASSLWYSENEKLFF	TGTGCCAGCAGTTTATGGTACAGCGAAAATGAAAAACTGTTTTTT
-	-	TRBV25-1	TRBJ2-3	CTSGRVGTDTQYF	TGTACCAGCGGTAGGGTGGGCACAGATACGCAGTATTTT
-	few	TRBV20-1	TRBJ2-1	CSARRTAWSEQFF	TGCAGTGCTAGGCGTACGGCTTGGTCTGAGCAGTTCTTC
TRBD1	many	TRBV24-1	TRBJ2-1	CATSDPGTENYNEQFF	TGTGCCACCAGTGACCCCGGGACAGAAAATTACAATGAGCAGTTCTTC
TRBD2	-	TRBV6-5	TRBJ2-3	CASRNALADKTDTQYF	TGTGCCAGCAGGAATGCACTAGCGGACAAGACAGATACGCAGTATTTT
TRBD1	-	TRBV20-1	TRBJ2-2	CNARQGAGTGELFF	TGCAATGCTCGACAGGGGGCAGGCACCGGGGAGCTGTTTTTC
-	-	TRBV12-3/TRBV12-4	TRBJ1-5	CASSGGLGQPQHF	TGTGCCAGCAGTGGGGGGCTAGGTCAGCCCCAGCATTTT
-	-	TRBV20-1	TRBJ2-3	CSAESEASTDTQYF	TGCAGTGCAGAAAGCGAGGCAAGCACAGATACGCAGTATTTT
-	-	TRBV20-1	TRBJ2-5	CSAFGATLSQETQYF	TGCAGTGCTTTCGGGGCAACACTTTCCCAAGAGACCCAGTACTTC
-	-	TRBV30	TRBJ1-4	CAWSSPGMQEKLFF	TGTGCCTGGAGCTCCCCCGGGATGCAGGAAAAACTGTTTTTT
-	many	TRBV11-3	TRBJ1-5	CASSTYQPQHF	TGTGCCAGCAGCACTTATCAGCCCCAGCATTTT
-	-	TRBV11-3	TRBJ2-5	CVSNLGSGETQYF	TGTGTCAGCAACTTAGGCTCCGGAGAGACCCAGTACTTC
-	-	TRBV7-9	TRBJ2-3	CASSSPFLGQDTQYF	TGTGCCAGCAGCTCTCCGTTCTTAGGCCAAGATACGCAGTATTTT
-	once	TRBV10-3	TRBJ1-5	CAISGLINQPQHF	TGTGCCATCAGTGGACTAATAAATCAGCCCCAGCATTTT
-	-	TRBV20-1	TRBJ1-2	CCASPDGSYDYTF	TGCTGTGCTAGTCCCGACGGATCTTACGACTACACCTTC
-	-	TRBV4-1	TRBJ2-6	CASSQDSRQVKAGANVLTF	TGCGCCAGCAGTCAAGACAGTCGCCAGGTAAAGGCTGGGGCCAACGTCCTGACTTTC
-	-	TRBV5-1	TRBJ2-5	CASSLTAYETQYF	TGCGCCAGCAGCTTGACCGCGTATGAGACCCAGTACTTC
-	few	TRBV6-5	TRBJ2-2	CASSYWAGELFF	TGTGCCAGCAGTTACTGGGCAGGGGAGCTGTTTTTT
TRBD1	once	TRBV5-1	TRBJ2-1	CASSTGTGFNEQFF	TGCGCCAGCAGCACCGGGACAGGGTTCAATGAGCAGTTCTTC